These 13 T cell receptor beta chains were sequenced from one sample in a study of shared clonotypes between healthy human individuals. Generated by immunoSEQ multiplex PCR, the TCRdb table keeps only in-frame clones and is missing some. Of about 2,500,000 clones in the sample, approximately 94% are singletons; the top ten hold 0.11% to 0.15%. The material sequenced was naive CD4+ T cells sorted from blood. Subset denoted: CD45RA+ positively selected. Receptors were obtained from a man aged 18 to 35 in good health.

The chain couples TRBV23-1 to TRBJ2-2; 9 bases line up with TRBD2. TRBV23-1 qualifies as an ORF whose function is uncertain. V was pared by 0 bases and J by 6 bases, with 11 bases of the junction left unmatched. The CDR3 is 18 residues long. The chain's CDR3 is CASSQSFWASGKAGELFF. CDR3 nucleotide sequence: TGCGCCAGCAGTCAATCATTCTGGGCTAGCGGGAAGGCCGGGGAGCTGTTTTTT.

This clone was detected only once. The chain joins TRBV18 to TRBJ1-5; the D is unclear. With 5 bases removed from V and 2 bases from J, the gap between germline ends came to 4 bases. CDR3 length equals 12 residues. CDR1 and CDR2 (germline): KGHSH, LQKENI. CDR3 sequence (DNA): TGTGCCAGCTCAGGCGGCAATCAGCCCCAGCATTTT. Its protein is CASSGGNQPQHF. The full variable domain, with the rest looked up from reference TRBV18 and TRBJ1-5, is NAGVMQNPRHLVRRRGQEARLRCSPMKGHSHVYWYRQLPEEGLKFMVYLQKENIIDESGMPKERFSAEFPKEGPSILRIQQVVRGDSAAYFCASSGGNQPQHFGDGTRLSIL.

The chain couples TRBV30 to TRBJ2-3; possibly TRBD2 for D (6 bases). The CDR3 sequence is 13 residues long. V lost 4 bases and J 3 bases, leaving 11 bases between the germline ends. Germline-derived CDR1 and CDR2 are GTSNPN and SVGIG (reference sequence). This CDR3 reads CAWIRRGTDTQYF. The CDR3 DNA reads TGTGCCTGGATTCGGCGGGGAACAGATACGCAGTATTTT.

The chain joins TRBV6-1 to TRBJ1-6, with D hard to call. Germline V gene lookup returns CDR1 MNHNS and CDR2 SASEGT. The CDR3 runs 11 residues. Trimming pared 6 bases from V and 8 bases from J, leaving 5 bases between. The CDR3 DNA reads TGTGCCAGCAGCTGGGATTCACCCCTCCACTTT. Translating it yields CASSWDSPLHF.

This chain connects TRBV9 to TRBJ2-7; tentatively, D is TRBD1 (7 bases). CDR1 and CDR2 (germline): SGDLS, YYNGEE. The CDR3 has 16 amino acids. The ends were cut back, 0 bases at V and 6 bases at J, with 19 bases in the middle. The CDR3 DNA is TGTGCCAGCAGCGTAGGGTTCCAGGGGGGCCCTACCGAGCAGTACTTC. It codes for CASSVGFQGGPTEQYF. The full variable domain, in which reference TRBV9 and TRBJ2-7 provide the parts outside the CDR3, is DSGVTQTPKHLITATGQRVTLRCSPRSGDLSVYWYQQSLDQGLQFLIQYYNGEERAKGNILERFSAQQFPDLHSELNLSSLELGDSALYFCASSVGFQGGPTEQYFGPGTRLTVT.

J is TRBJ2-4 and V is TRBV7-2, with D perhaps matching TRBD2 (6 bases). This CDR3 is built from 14 residues. With 4 bases removed from V and 6 bases from J, the gap between germline ends came to 13 bases. CDR1 is SGHTA, CDR2 FQGNSA, per germline. The DNA for the CDR3 is TGTGCCAGCAGCTCGAGGAGGGCCGGAAACATTCAGTACTTC. This encodes CASSSRRAGNIQYF. Full variable domain (rest looked up from reference TRBV7-2 and TRBJ2-4): GAGVSQSPSNKVTEKGKDVELRCDPISGHTALYWYRQSLGQGLEFLIYFQGNSAPDKSGLPSDRFSAERTGGSVSTLTIQRTQQEDSAVYLCASSSRRAGNIQYFGAGTRLSVL.

CDR3 DNA: TGTGCCAGCAGAGTTAGCGGGGCATTCGGCGAGCAGTACTTC. Its protein is CASRVSGAFGEQYF. The V gene is TRBV25-1, the J gene TRBJ2-7, with 8 bases fitting TRBD2. The CDR3 loop spans 14 amino acids. With 6 bases clipped from V and 6 bases from J, the junction kept 10 bases outside the gene matches. Per the germline V gene, CDR1 is MGHDK and CDR2 is SYGVNS.

The chain uses TRBV19 and TRBJ2-5; 7 positions agree with TRBD2. CDR3 length equals 14 residues. The germline CDR1 and CDR2 sequences are LNHDA and SQIVND (reference sequence). V lost 7 bases to trimming and J lost 5 bases; unmatched junction nucleotides: 10. The CDR3 nucleotides read TGTGCCAGTATCGTACCTAGCGGCTTCGAGACCCAGTACTTC. Its protein is CASIVPSGFETQYF.

A note on this clone: Within the sample, other DNA sequences also encode this same CDR3. The CDR3 sequence: CAWSENTIYF. The CDR3 coding sequence is TGTGCCTGGAGTGAGAACACCATATATTTT. V is TRBV30 and J is TRBJ1-3; D call uncertain. Trimming removed 1 base at V and 7 bases at J, with 2 bases between. From germline, CDR1 is GTSNPN and CDR2 SVGIG (reference sequence). This CDR3 has 10 amino acids.

The chain links TRBV5-5 to TRBJ1-2; no definite D call. This CDR3 spans 12 amino acids. Per germline, CDR1 SGHKS and CDR2 YYEKEE (reference sequence). Trimming removed 1 base from V and 6 bases from J, with 7 bases in between. CDR3 sequence: CASSLTVHGYTF. CDR3 coding DNA: TGTGCCAGCAGCTTGACGGTCCATGGCTACACCTTC.

The chain links TRBV19 to TRBJ2-1; tentative D call: TRBD2 (5 bases). V was shortened by 4 bases and J by 2 bases, with 15 bases between the two germline ends. The CDR3 contains 16 residues. CDR1 and CDR2 from the germline V gene are LNHDA and SQIVND (reference sequence). The DNA of the CDR3 is TGTGCCAGTAGTACCTCCCCAGAGAGGGCCTACAATGAGCAGTTCTTC. Amino acids: CASSTSPERAYNEQFF.

The chain employs TRBV2 and TRBJ2-1; 11 bases match TRBD2. V gave up 4 bases and J gave up 4 bases; unmatched junction bases: 6. The CDR3 extends over 16 amino acids. The V gene's germline CDR1 is SNHLY and CDR2 FYNNEI. CDR3 nucleotide sequence: TGTGCCAGCAGTGCCTGGACTAGCGGGCTATACAATGAGCAGTTCTTC. Protein sequence: CASSAWTSGLYNEQFF. Using reference TRBV2 and TRBJ2-1 for the parts outside the CDR3, the full variable domain is EPEVTQTPSHQVTQMGQEVILRCVPISNHLYFYWYRQILGQKVEFLVSFYNNEISEKSEIFDDQFSVERPDGSNFTLKIRSTKLEDSAMYFCASSAWTSGLYNEQFFGPGTRLTVL.

The V call is TRBV11-2, the J call TRBJ2-1, with TRBD2 identical over 8 bases. Germline V gene sequence: CDR1 SGHAT, CDR2 FQNNGV. The CDR3 is 14 amino acids. Losses at the gene ends were 5 bases for V and 7 bases for J; bases not matched to a gene: 7. The CDR3 DNA reads TGTGCCAGCAGCATATCGGGAGGGCCAAATGAGCAGTTCTTC. Encoded protein: CASSISGGPNEQFF.